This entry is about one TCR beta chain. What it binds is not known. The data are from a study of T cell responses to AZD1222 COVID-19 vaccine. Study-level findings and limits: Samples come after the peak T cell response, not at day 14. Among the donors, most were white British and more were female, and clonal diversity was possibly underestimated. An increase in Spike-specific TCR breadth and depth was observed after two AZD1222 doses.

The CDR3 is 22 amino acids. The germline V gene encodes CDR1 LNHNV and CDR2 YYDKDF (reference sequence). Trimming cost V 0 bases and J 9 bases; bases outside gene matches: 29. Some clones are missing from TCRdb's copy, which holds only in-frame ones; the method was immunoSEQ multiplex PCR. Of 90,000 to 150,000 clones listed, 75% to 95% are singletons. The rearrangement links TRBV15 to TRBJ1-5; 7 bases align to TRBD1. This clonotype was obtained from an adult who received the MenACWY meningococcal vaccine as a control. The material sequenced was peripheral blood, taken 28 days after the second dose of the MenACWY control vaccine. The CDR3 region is CATSREYPGLGQAEYPEGPQHF. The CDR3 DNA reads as TGTGCCACCAGCAGAGAGTACCCCGGACTTGGACAGGCCGAATACCCCGAGGGGCCCCAGCATTTT.